The 21 T cell receptor beta chains below were found in one sample sequenced in a study of T cell responses to AZD1222 COVID-19 vaccine. Libraries were prepared by immunoSEQ multiplex PCR; TCRdb keeps only in-frame clonotypes and omits some of them. The sample shows over 120,000 clones, around 92% of them seen only once. Sequenced material: peripheral blood, taken after recovery from COVID-19. These receptors all come from an adult who had recovered from COVID-19.

This clone was seen more than once but under ten times. V gene TRBV3-1 (or the pseudogene TRBV3-2) combines with J gene TRBJ2-1, with 10 bases fitting TRBD2. Germline CDR1 LGHDT, CDR2 YNNKEL (reference sequence). The junction had 14 bases not matched to a gene; V was cut back by 4 bases and J by 8 bases. CDR3 size: 17 residues. The CDR3 here is CASSPRSLAGVVDEQFF. CDR3 sequence (DNA): TGTGCCAGCAGCCCACGGTCCCTAGCGGGAGTTGTCGATGAGCAGTTCTTC.

The chain carries TRBV29-1 and TRBJ2-7; perhaps D is TRBD1 or TRBD2 (5 bases each). V was shortened by 4 bases and J by 2 bases, with 12 bases between the two germline ends. The germline V gene encodes CDR1 SQVTM and CDR2 ANQGSEA. The CDR3 is 13 residues long. The CDR3 is CSVVGRGPYEQYF. The CDR3 DNA follows: TGCAGCGTTGTAGGACGGGGCCCCTACGAGCAGTACTTC.

This chain uses TRBV4-1 with TRBJ1-2; 7 bases map to TRBD1. Germline lookup yields CDR1 MGHRA and CDR2 YSYEKL. CDR3 length equals 13 residues. The V segment lost 6 bases and the J segment 7 bases; nucleotides outside the gene matches: 8. In DNA form, the CDR3 reads TGCGCCAGCAGTACGGGACAGCTCTCTGGCTACACCTTC. Translating gives CASSTGQLSGYTF.

The DNA of the CDR3 is TGTGCCTGGAGTGGGGGACCTCCCTGGACAGCTTTCTTT. Encoded protein: CAWSGGPPWTAFF. The V and J genes are TRBV30 and TRBJ1-1; a possible D gene is TRBD1 (5 bases). Per the germline V gene, CDR1 is GTSNPN and CDR2 is SVGIG (reference sequence). The CDR3 runs to 13 residues. Trimming shortened V by 1 base and J by 10 bases, and 16 bases separated the two germline ends.

The chain combines TRBV10-3 with TRBJ2-5; no firm D call. CDR1 ENHRY and CDR2 SYGVKD come from the germline V gene. The CDR3 is made up of 14 amino acids. The V and J ends lost 6 bases and 3 bases respectively, with 14 bases between them. The CDR3 nucleotides read TGTGCCATCAGAGGGTTCACAGCCGAAGAGACCCAGTACTTC. It encodes CAIRGFTAEETQYF.

The V and J genes are TRBV6-5 and TRBJ1-5; D call uncertain. Trimming took off 6 bases at V and 1 base at J, with 7 bases between the two ends. The CDR3 has 13 residues. Germline CDR1 and CDR2: MNHEY and SVGAGI. The CDR3 DNA is TGTGCCAGCAGCCACAACAGCAATCAGCCCCAGCATTTT. It translates to CASSHNSNQPQHF.

The chain uses TRBV7-2 and TRBJ2-1; no clear D. V lost 3 bases to trimming and J lost 3 bases, with 9 bases between them. Per germline, CDR1 SGHTA and CDR2 FQGNSA. This CDR3 has 14 residues. The CDR3 is CASSFRRDYNEQFF. CDR3 in DNA: TGTGCCAGCAGCTTTCGACGAGACTACAATGAGCAGTTCTTC.

V is TRBV18 and J is TRBJ1-1; perhaps TRBD1 as D (5 bases). The CDR3 loop spans 15 amino acids. V gave up 3 bases and J gave up 1 base, with 12 bases separating them. Germline V gene sequence: CDR1 KGHSH, CDR2 LQKENI. The chain's CDR3 is CASSPPGVSNTEAFF. CDR3 in DNA: TGTGCCAGCTCACCCCCGGGGGTTTCGAACACTGAAGCTTTCTTT.

This chain links TRBV6-5 with TRBJ1-1, with D possibly matching TRBD1 (6 bases). V was shortened by 4 bases and J by 7 bases, with 16 bases between the two germline ends. Germline assignment: CDR1 MNHEY and CDR2 SVGAGI. The CDR3 extends over 14 amino acids. The CDR3 region has the DNA TGTGCCAGCAGTTCCTTACAGGGAAGGTTTGAAGCTTTCTTT. Its translation is CASSSLQGRFEAFF.

This clone was detected only once. V usage is TRBV13 and J usage is TRBJ2-3; the match to TRBD1 covers 8 bases. This CDR3 contains 18 residues. Germline assignment: CDR1 PRHDT and CDR2 FYEKMQ (reference sequence). The J segment lost 0 bases and the V segment lost 5 bases, leaving 13 bases of the junction unmatched. In DNA, the CDR3 is TGTGCCAGCAGCACCCGGACAGGGAAACTCGCTAGCACAGATACGCAGTATTTT. It is translated as CASSTRTGKLASTDTQYF.

This sequence joins TRBV2 and TRBJ2-7; 11 positions agree with TRBD2. The trim removed 6 bases at V and 6 bases at J, leaving 7 bases unmatched. The length of the CDR3 is 14 residues. The germline CDR1 and CDR2 sequences are SNHLY and FYNNEI. CDR3 loop: CASRFSGRAGEQYF. The CDR3 coding sequence is TGTGCCAGCAGATTTAGCGGGAGGGCCGGCGAGCAGTACTTC.

The chain couples TRBV19 to TRBJ2-3; 7 nucleotides line up with TRBD1. CDR1 is LNHDA, CDR2 SQIVND, per germline (reference sequence). The CDR3 totals 13 residues. Losses at the gene ends were 10 bases for V and 0 bases for J; bases not matched to a gene: 4. This chain's CDR3 is CATSTGSTDTQYF. The CDR3 DNA reads as TGTGCCACCTCGACAGGGAGCACAGATACGCAGTATTTT. The full variable domain, with the rest looked up from reference TRBV19 and TRBJ2-3, is DGGITQSPKYLFRKEGQNVTLSCEQNLNHDAMYWYRQDPGQGLRLIYYSQIVNDFQKGDIAEGYSVSREKKESFPLTVTSAQKNPTAFYLCATSTGSTDTQYFGPGTRLTVL.

The chain is built from TRBV28 and TRBJ1-1, with D possibly matching TRBD1 (5 bases). CDR1 MDHEN and CDR2 SYDVKM come from the germline V gene. V gave up 6 bases and J gave up 1 base, with 12 bases separating them. This CDR3 region has 14 residues. The DNA for the CDR3 is TGTGCCAGCAGCGAGTCCGGGGCGAACACTGAAGCTTTCTTT. Its translation is CASSESGANTEAFF.

V usage is TRBV29-1 and J usage is TRBJ2-5; 7 bases align to TRBD2. V shed 3 bases and J 1 base; nucleotides not matched to a gene: 5. The CDR3 covers 14 residues. Per the germline V gene, CDR1 is SQVTM and CDR2 is ANQGSEA. DNA of the CDR3: TGCAGCGTTGAGGGGGGGGAACTCCAAGAGACCCAGTACTTC. Residues: CSVEGGELQETQYF.

This chain uses TRBV27 with TRBJ2-7; D not resolved. V gave up 3 bases and J gave up 5 bases, with 5 bases separating them. The germline gives CDR1 MNHEY, CDR2 SMNVEV (reference sequence). This CDR3 has 11 amino acids. Written as DNA, the CDR3 is TGTGCCAGCAGTTTTGGAAACGAGCAGTACTTC. Protein sequence: CASSFGNEQYF.

V and J are TRBV9 and TRBJ1-2; the match to TRBD1 covers 8 bases. With 4 bases clipped from V and 3 bases from J, the junction kept 8 bases outside the gene matches. The CDR3 runs to 15 residues. Germline V gene sequence: CDR1 SGDLS, CDR2 YYNGEE. The CDR3 sequence: CASSPGGQGYYGYTF. DNA for the CDR3: TGTGCCAGCAGCCCCGGAGGACAGGGATACTATGGCTACACCTTC.

V usage is TRBV5-1 and J usage is TRBJ2-7; D call uncertain. The CDR3 covers 14 residues. Germline V lookup: CDR1 SGHRS, CDR2 YFSETQ. V lost 1 base to trimming and J lost 1 base, with 9 bases between them. The CDR3 reads CASSLRQDSYEQYF. The CDR3, as DNA: TGCGCCAGCAGCTTGCGTCAGGATTCCTACGAGCAGTACTTC.

The chain is built from TRBV3-1 (or the pseudogene TRBV3-2) and TRBJ1-1; a possible D gene is TRBD1 (6 bases). V lost 1 base and J 5 bases, leaving 20 bases between the germline ends. The CDR3 consists of 17 residues. Germline CDR1 LGHDT, CDR2 YNNKEL (reference sequence). The DNA of the CDR3 is TGTGCCAGCAGCCAAGTGACAGGTCCCCCGTCTTTTACTGAAGCTTTCTTT. Translation: CASSQVTGPPSFTEAFF.

This chain connects TRBV10-2 to TRBJ2-1; 11 positions agree with TRBD2. The V segment lost 5 bases and the J segment 1 base; nucleotides outside the gene matches: 7. The CDR3 length is 17 residues. Germline CDR1 reads WSHSY; CDR2 reads SAAADI. The CDR3 DNA follows: TGCGCCAGCAGTTCCCCGGGACTAGCGGTTTCCTACAATGAGCAGTTCTTC. It is translated as CASSSPGLAVSYNEQFF.

This clone was picked up a small number of times. V usage is TRBV28 and J usage is TRBJ2-2; 11 nucleotides line up with TRBD1. Germline CDR1 and CDR2: MDHEN and SYDVKM. This CDR3 is 16 amino acids long. Trimming cost V 2 bases and J 5 bases; bases outside gene matches: 4. CDR3 residues: CASSLTGTGGTGELFF. In DNA form, the CDR3 reads TGTGCCAGCAGTTTAACCGGGACAGGGGGAACCGGGGAGCTGTTTTTT.

The rearrangement uses TRBV30 and TRBJ2-2; maybe TRBD2 (7 bases). The CDR3 is 13 residues long. The germline V and J ends were trimmed by 0 bases and 6 bases, with 8 bases remaining between them. Germline V gives CDR1 GTSNPN, CDR2 SVGIG (reference sequence). CDR3 nucleotides: TGTGCCTGGAGTGTCGGGGGGCCCGGGGAGCTGTTTTTT. Translation: CAWSVGGPGELFF.